The clone carrying this T cell receptor (beta chain) was seen more than once but under ten times. The CDR3 runs to 13 residues. The V gene lost 6 bases and the J gene lost 6 bases, with 11 bases spanning the gap. The data belong to a study of blood T cell repertoires in COVID-19. Study-level information: The study drew acute and convalescent COVID-19 samples from the United States, Italy and Spain. The cDNA or gDNA used as material had been derived from T cells, B-cell-depleted T cells, or PBMCs.

The authors' processing: Counts of nucleated cells, estimated from reference gene primer amplification, were obtained. Clones were sequenced by immunoSEQ multiplex PCR, and TCRdb holds only the in-frame ones, with some missing. The V and J calls and clone size were taken over from that table, and D and trimming were inferred from the DNA. The table has approximately 160,000 clones, approximately 81% seen once; the top ten hold about 14%. The receptor comes from a man younger than 30 with active or convalescent COVID-19. The chain is built from TRBV12-3 or TRBV12-4 and TRBJ2-2; D uncertain. Sequenced input: peripheral blood. CDR3 residues: CASSFSDPGELFF. In DNA, the CDR3 is TGTGCCAGCAGCTTTAGTGATCCCGGGGAGCTGTTTTTT.